The 9 T cell receptor beta chains below come from one sample, sequenced in a study of T cell changes during pregnancy in multiple sclerosis. Libraries were prepared by immunoSEQ multiplex PCR; TCRdb keeps only in-frame clonotypes and omits some of them. This table has approximately 79,000 clones, over 85% appearing once. The specimen comprised CD4+ T cells from peripheral blood mononuclear cells, sampled before pregnancy. These receptor sequences come from a female donor with multiple sclerosis, enrolled in a pregnancy study.

The CDR3 sequence: CASSVGGWGTTGDTIYF. The CDR3 region has the DNA TGTGCCAGCAGCGTAGGCGGTTGGGGAACTACAGGCGACACCATATATTTT. This sequence joins TRBV9 and TRBJ1-3; perhaps TRBD1 as D (5 bases). Trimming stripped 0 bases from V and 8 bases from J, with 21 bases between. From germline, CDR1 is SGDLS and CDR2 YYNGEE. There are 17 residues in the CDR3. Full variable domain (remainder filled in from reference TRBV9 and TRBJ1-3): DSGVTQTPKHLITATGQRVTLRCSPRSGDLSVYWYQQSLDQGLQFLIQYYNGEERAKGNILERFSAQQFPDLHSELNLSSLELGDSALYFCASSVGGWGTTGDTIYFGEGSWLTVV.

The V call is TRBV29-1, the J call TRBJ2-7; 9 bases line up with TRBD2. The CDR3 spans 12 residues. CDR1 is SQVTM and CDR2 is ANQGSEA in the germline V gene. Losses at the gene ends were 4 bases for V and 5 bases for J; bases not matched to a gene: 3. CDR3 sequence: CSVVSGRHEQYF. The CDR3 DNA follows: TGCAGCGTTGTTAGCGGGAGACACGAGCAGTACTTC.

This clone was observed once. For the CDR3, the DNA is TGTGCCAGCAGCTGGCGACTAGCGGGGGAACACAATGAGCAGTTCTTC. It codes for CASSWRLAGEHNEQFF. The rearrangement uses TRBV5-4 and TRBJ2-1; 12 positions match TRBD2. V shed 3 bases and J 5 bases; nucleotides not matched to a gene: 6. CDR3 length: 16 residues. CDR1 and CDR2 from the germline V gene are SGHNT and YYREEE (reference sequence).

V gene TRBV30 combines with J gene TRBJ2-7, with 7 nucleotides matching TRBD1. CDR1 GTSNPN and CDR2 SVGIG come from the germline V gene (reference sequence). CDR3 size: 12 residues. V dropped 2 bases and J dropped 5; count of bases not matched to a gene: 3. The CDR3 region has the DNA TGTGCCTGGAGTAAACAGGGGAACGAGCAGTACTTC. Translated, it gives CAWSKQGNEQYF.

This chain uses TRBV7-9 with TRBJ1-2; no clear D. Trimming removed 3 bases from V and 7 bases from J, with 21 bases in between. This CDR3 has 16 amino acids. CDR1 and CDR2 from the germline V gene are SEHNR and FQNEAQ (reference sequence). The CDR3 reads CASSFSIITGSGGYTF. The CDR3 coding sequence is TGTGCCAGCAGCTTTTCCATAATCACGGGTTCCGGTGGCTACACCTTC.

This rearrangement joins TRBV7-2 to TRBJ2-4, with D possibly TRBD1 on 5 matching bases. Trimming removed 2 bases at V and 1 base at J, with 15 bases between. The germline V gene encodes CDR1 SGHTA and CDR2 FQGNSA. The CDR3 contains 17 residues. This chain's CDR3 is CASSLYNGARAKNIQYF. CDR3 DNA: TGTGCCAGCAGCTTATATAATGGGGCGAGGGCCAAAAACATTCAGTACTTC.

This chain uses TRBV27 with TRBJ2-1; no clear D gene. V was trimmed by 3 bases and J by 8 bases, leaving 14 bases between them. CDR1 and CDR2 from the germline V gene are MNHEY and SMNVEV (reference sequence). The CDR3 covers 14 residues. The CDR3 is CASSFSPFPHEQFF. CDR3 DNA: TGTGCCAGCAGTTTTAGCCCTTTCCCGCATGAGCAGTTCTTC.

The chain uses TRBV19 and TRBJ2-6, with a tentative D call TRBD1 (5 bases). CDR3 size: 13 residues. Germline loops: CDR1 LNHDA, CDR2 SQIVND (reference sequence). Trimming took 7 bases from V and 2 from J, leaving 6 bases between them. The CDR3 loop is CASTGTGANVLTF. The CDR3 region has the DNA TGTGCCAGTACAGGGACTGGGGCCAACGTCCTGACTTTC.

V and J are TRBV5-6 and TRBJ2-3, with D possibly being TRBD2 (5 bases). Trimming left V 2 bases short and J 3 bases short, with 19 bases between. This CDR3 is built from 17 residues. Germline values: CDR1 SGHDT, CDR2 YYEEEE. Here the CDR3 reads CASSFPHSEDPTDTQYF. CDR3 sequence (DNA): TGTGCCAGCAGCTTCCCCCATAGCGAGGACCCTACAGATACGCAGTATTTT.